This passage covers 9 T cell receptor beta chains from one sample sequenced in a study of T-cell memory formation after mild COVID-19. TCRdb reanalysed the 5' RACE reads using MiXCR and keeps one entry per CDR3 protein. Of about 420,000 distinct CDR3 sequences listed, 23% are singletons. Sequences were obtained from PBMCs or a T cell subset sorted from them (not recorded which). The receptor source for this set is an adult woman who had mild COVID-19 (a few samples of this study predate the infection). Cell type and time point are not known.

Points on this clonotype: It may be a read error: a sequence one base away is much more abundant. V usage is TRBV11-2 and J usage is TRBJ1-5, with D maybe TRBD1 (6 bases). This CDR3 spans 14 amino acids. CDR1 is SGHAT, CDR2 FQNNGV, per germline. The CDR3 nucleotides read TGTGCCAACAGCCGTACAGGGATGGATCAGCCCCAGCATTTT. Translated: CANSRTGMDQPQHF.

This sequence joins TRBV7-2 and TRBJ1-1; D is unresolved. The CDR3 consists of 13 residues. Germline V gene sequence: CDR1 SGHTA, CDR2 FQGNSA. Deletions cut 1 base from V and 8 bases from J, with 11 bases between. The DNA for the CDR3 is TGTGCCAGCAGCTTAGTTCGGCCTACCGAAGCTTTCTTT. It specifies CASSLVRPTEAFF. Supplemented by reference TRBV7-2 and TRBJ1-1, the full variable domain reads GAGVSQSPSNKVTEKGKDVELRCDPISGHTALYWYRQSLGQGLEFLIYFQGNSAPDKSGLPSDRFSAERTGGSVSTLTIQRTQQEDSAVYLCASSLVRPTEAFFGQGTRLTVV.

The chain has TRBV7-2 and TRBJ1-1; D is possibly TRBD1 (6 bases). Germline V gene data show CDR1 as SGHTA and CDR2 as FQGNSA. V was shortened by 1 base and J by 3 bases, with 12 bases between the two germline ends. The CDR3 has 15 amino acids. The CDR3 DNA follows: TGTGCCAGCAGCTTAGACAGGGTAAGGGACACTGAAGCTTTCTTT. Amino acids: CASSLDRVRDTEAFF.

V gene TRBV5-1 combines with J gene TRBJ1-4; a weak D match, TRBD1 (5 bases). The CDR3 is 15 residues long. Germline loops: CDR1 SGHRS, CDR2 YFSETQ. With 1 base removed from V and 4 bases from J, the gap between germline ends came to 11 bases. CDR3 protein: CASSLWARDNEKLFF. CDR3 DNA sequence: TGCGCCAGCAGCTTGTGGGCCAGGGATAATGAAAAACTGTTTTTT.

The V gene is TRBV2, the J gene TRBJ2-5; D call uncertain. CDR3 length equals 13 residues. V lost 4 bases, J lost 5 bases, and 11 bases lay in between. Germline assignment: CDR1 SNHLY and CDR2 FYNNEI. The CDR3 DNA sequence: TGTGCCAGCAGTGGGGATGTTGGGGAGACCCAGTACTTC. Protein product: CASSGDVGETQYF. Using reference TRBV2 and TRBJ2-5 for the parts outside the CDR3, the full variable domain is EPEVTQTPSHQVTQMGQEVILRCVPISNHLYFYWYRQILGQKVEFLVSFYNNEISEKSEIFDDQFSVERPDGSNFTLKIRSTKLEDSAMYFCASSGDVGETQYFGPGTRLLVL.

This clonotype appeared a few times. The chain links TRBV29-1 to TRBJ2-1, with D uncertain. The CDR3 totals 11 residues. In germline, CDR1 is SQVTM, CDR2 ANQGSEA. Trimming shortened V by 4 bases and J by 5 bases, and 6 bases separated the two germline ends. The CDR3 sequence is CSVGEDNEQFF. CDR3 nucleotides: TGCAGCGTTGGTGAGGACAATGAGCAGTTCTTC.

This chain connects TRBV9 to TRBJ2-7; D tentatively reads TRBD1 or TRBD2 (6 bases each). The CDR3 runs to 16 residues. V was pared by 4 bases and J by 0 bases, with 17 bases between. The germline V gene has CDR1 SGDLS and CDR2 YYNGEE. DNA for the CDR3: TGTGCCAGCAGCCCACAGGGAGGACTCCACTCCTACGAGCAGTACTTC. Translation: CASSPQGGLHSYEQYF.

A few counts support this clonotype. The gene calls are TRBV12-3 or TRBV12-4 and TRBJ1-4; 8 bases fit TRBD1. This CDR3 has 14 residues. V gave up 6 bases and J gave up 5 bases; unmatched junction bases: 5. Written as DNA, the CDR3 is TGTGCCAGCAGCCTGACAGGGGTGAATGAAAAACTGTTTTTT. Translation: CASSLTGVNEKLFF.

The table lists this clonotype with a few counts. This may be a read error: a much more frequent sequence differs by one nucleotide. This chain uses TRBV11-2 with TRBJ2-2, with D hard to call. Germline assignment: CDR1 SGHAT and CDR2 FQNNGV. Trimming stripped 2 bases from V and 9 bases from J, with 4 bases between. This CDR3 is 11 amino acids long. The CDR3: CASSLIWELFF. Written as DNA, the CDR3 is TGTGCCAGCAGCTTAATCTGGGAGCTGTTTTTT.